These 24 T cell receptor beta chains were all obtained from the same sample, sequenced in a study of T cell changes during pregnancy in multiple sclerosis. Measured with immunoSEQ multiplex PCR; TCRdb has only the in-frame clones, and not every one. The sample records 60,000 or so clones, roughly 93% being singletons. Material: CD4+ T cells from peripheral blood mononuclear cells, obtained before pregnancy. These TCRs come from a female donor with multiple sclerosis, enrolled in a pregnancy study.

This chain uses TRBV14 with TRBJ1-2; D remains ambiguous. This CDR3 has 15 residues. The V and J ends lost 0 bases and 4 bases respectively, with 12 bases between them. In germline, CDR1 is SGHDN, CDR2 FVKESK. DNA of the CDR3: TGTGCCAGCAGCCAAGATCCGGCGCGGAGCTATGGCTACACCTTC. It is translated as CASSQDPARSYGYTF.

V gene TRBV9 combines with J gene TRBJ2-7; the match to TRBD2 covers 7 bases. The junction had 16 bases not matched to a gene; V was cut back by 0 bases and J by 7 bases. CDR3 length: 17 residues. Germline CDR1 reads SGDLS; CDR2 reads YYNGEE. CDR3 sequence (DNA): TGTGCCAGCAGCGTAGATCCCCTAAGCGGGACCAAGGGGGAGCAGTACTTC. It yields the protein CASSVDPLSGTKGEQYF.

This chain joins TRBV30 and TRBJ1-2; D is uncertain. Trimming stripped 4 bases from V and 1 base from J, with 13 bases between. CDR1 and CDR2 from the germline V gene are GTSNPN and SVGIG (reference sequence). The CDR3 has 14 amino acids. CDR3 DNA: TGTGCCTGGAAGATGGAGCCTTATAACTATGGCTACACCTTC. Protein sequence: CAWKMEPYNYGYTF.

The J gene is TRBJ1-3, the V gene TRBV7-9; 8 positions match TRBD1. The germline gives CDR1 SEHNR, CDR2 FQNEAQ (reference sequence). Losses at the gene ends were 5 bases for V and 1 base for J; bases not matched to a gene: 4. The length of the CDR3 is 15 residues. The CDR3 spells CASSIQGESGNTIYF. In nucleotides, the CDR3 is TGTGCCAGCAGCATACAGGGGGAATCTGGAAACACCATATATTTT.

J is TRBJ1-1 and V is TRBV21-1; TRBD1, as called in the table, went unchecked against the DNA. TRBV21-1 is a documented pseudogene. The CDR3 is 14 residues long. CDR3 sequence: CASSVWGLETEAFF. The CDR3 coding sequence is TGTGCCAGCAGCGTATGGGGGCTGGAGACTGAAGCTTTCTTT.

V gene TRBV2 combines with J gene TRBJ1-5; D unclear. V was clipped by 8 bases and J by 6 bases, with 14 bases between them. The germline gives CDR1 SNHLY, CDR2 FYNNEI. The CDR3 has 13 residues. Written as DNA, the CDR3 is TGTGCCAGCGGTCTAGAGTCCAGTCAGCCCCAGCATTTT. Amino acid sequence: CASGLESSQPQHF.

This rearrangement joins TRBV19 to TRBJ1-2; a possible D gene is TRBD1 (5 bases). Trimming took 8 bases from V and 7 from J, leaving 17 bases between them. CDR1 and CDR2 (germline): LNHDA, SQIVND (reference sequence). The CDR3 sequence is 13 residues long. The CDR3: CASHRGDLGGYTF. As DNA, the CDR3 is TGTGCCAGTCACCGCGGGGACCTGGGTGGCTACACCTTC.

V and J are TRBV9 and TRBJ2-5, with TRBD2 matching over 8 bases. J was trimmed by 3 bases and V by 2 bases; bases with no gene match: 6. CDR1 is SGDLS and CDR2 is YYNGEE in the germline V gene. The CDR3 loop spans 15 amino acids. Written as DNA, the CDR3 is TGTGCCAGCAGCGTCTTTCCGGGACTAGAAGAGACCCAGTACTTC. It codes for CASSVFPGLEETQYF.

J is TRBJ2-5 and V is TRBV7-9, with a tentative D call TRBD1 (6 bases). The germline gives CDR1 SEHNR, CDR2 FQNEAQ (reference sequence). The CDR3 has 14 residues. The V and J ends lost 4 bases and 0 bases respectively, with 9 bases between them. Written as DNA, the CDR3 is TGTGCCAGCAGCTCGTACAGGGACCAAGAGACCCAGTACTTC. Protein sequence: CASSSYRDQETQYF.

This sequence joins TRBV10-3 and TRBJ2-1; 7 bases are a match to TRBD2. V was clipped by 4 bases and J by 3 bases; unmatched bases: 12. The CDR3 runs to 17 residues. CDR1 is ENHRY and CDR2 is SYGVKD in the germline V gene. The CDR3, as DNA: TGTGCCATCAGTGGGGGGGGGACCCTTTCCCTCTACAATGAGCAGTTCTTC. This codes for CAISGGGTLSLYNEQFF.

The rearrangement uses TRBV5-6 and TRBJ2-7; 7 nucleotides match TRBD2. The germline V gene encodes CDR1 SGHDT and CDR2 YYEEEE. This CDR3 is 14 amino acids long. After removal of 0 bases from V and 2 bases from J, the junction contained 2 bases not matched to a gene. The DNA for the CDR3 is TGTGCCAGCAGCTTGGGCGGGAGCGCCTACGAGCAGTACTTC. Its translation: CASSLGGSAYEQYF.

The chain carries TRBV9 and TRBJ2-3; the D is unclear. From germline, CDR1 is SGDLS and CDR2 YYNGEE. This CDR3 spans 16 amino acids. Trimming removed 4 bases at V and 1 base at J, with 16 bases between. The CDR3, as DNA: TGTGCCAGCAGCACCCAGGCAGCCCCAGGCACAGATACGCAGTATTTT. Translation gives CASSTQAAPGTDTQYF.

Only one count was recorded for this clone. V gene TRBV6-5 combines with J gene TRBJ2-7; possibly TRBD2 for D (6 bases). CDR3 size: 12 residues. Trimming left V 6 bases short and J 9 bases short, with 15 bases between. CDR1 is MNHEY, CDR2 SVGAGI, per germline. The CDR3 region is CASRQSVGGQYF. The CDR3 bases are TGTGCCAGCAGACAGTCCGTGGGGGGGCAGTACTTC.

The DNA of the CDR3 is TGCGCCAGCAGCTCCCAGCTGCGGGACCTGTACTTC. Translation: CASSSQLRDLYF. The chain carries TRBV5-1 and TRBJ2-5, with D possibly TRBD2 on 6 matching bases. The CDR3 consists of 12 residues. CDR1 is SGHRS, CDR2 YFSETQ, per germline. V lost 3 bases to trimming and J lost 13 bases, with 16 bases between them.

This chain connects TRBV7-2 to TRBJ2-2; no clear D. V lost 2 bases and J lost 6, with 19 bases in between. The CDR3 is 17 amino acids. Germline-derived CDR1 and CDR2 are SGHTA and FQGNSA. This CDR3 reads CASSLSSQLFFPGELFF. As DNA, the CDR3 is TGTGCCAGCAGCTTAAGTTCCCAGTTGTTTTTCCCCGGGGAGCTGTTTTTT.

The chain recombines TRBV28 with TRBJ1-5, with 7 bases aligning to TRBD1. Germline loops: CDR1 MDHEN, CDR2 SYDVKM. The CDR3 is 15 amino acids. The J segment lost 0 bases and the V segment lost 9 bases, leaving 8 bases of the junction unmatched. This CDR3 reads CASLKNRGSNQPQHF. The CDR3 DNA follows: TGTGCCAGTCTAAAGAACAGGGGTAGCAATCAGCCCCAGCATTTT.

The gene calls are TRBV28 and TRBJ1-5, with 7 nucleotides matching TRBD1. Germline CDR1 reads MDHEN; CDR2 reads SYDVKM. The CDR3 runs 16 residues. Trimming took 5 bases from V and 0 from J; bases not matched to a gene: 7. The CDR3 coding sequence is TGTGCCAGCAGTCCCACGACAGGGCTTAGCAATCAGCCCCAGCATTTT. This translates into CASSPTTGLSNQPQHF.

The chain combines TRBV10-3 with TRBJ2-5; TRBD2 matches 7 bases. Germline V lookup: CDR1 ENHRY, CDR2 SYGVKD. Trimming at V came to 3 bases and at J to 3 bases, leaving 10 bases not matched to a gene. This CDR3 contains 16 residues. CDR3 residues: CAISDGSGRTKETQYF. In nucleotides, the CDR3 is TGTGCCATCAGTGACGGTAGCGGGCGTACTAAAGAGACCCAGTACTTC.

This chain's CDR3 is CASSLSNSPLHF. Here the CDR3 DNA reads TGTGCCAGCAGCCTCAGTAATTCACCCCTCCACTTT. The chain has TRBV7-2 and TRBJ1-6, with D hard to call. This CDR3 is 12 amino acids long. Trimming pared 5 bases from V and 6 bases from J, leaving 5 bases between. Germline V gene sequence: CDR1 SGHTA, CDR2 FQGNSA.

The CDR3 loop reads CASSLLRTSGIYGELFF. The CDR3 region has the DNA TGTGCCAGCAGTTTATTAAGAACTAGCGGGATTTACGGGGAGCTGTTTTTT. The J gene is TRBJ2-2, the V gene TRBV27; 10 bases align to TRBD2. J lost 7 bases, V lost 1 base, and 9 bases had no gene match. This CDR3 spans 17 amino acids. Germline-derived CDR1 and CDR2 are MNHEY and SMNVEV (reference sequence).

This clone was counted only a few times. The gene calls are TRBV5-1 and TRBJ2-7, with 7 bases matching TRBD2. The CDR3 totals 20 residues. Per the germline V gene, CDR1 is SGHRS and CDR2 is YFSETQ. Losses at the gene ends were 1 base for V and 2 bases for J; bases not matched to a gene: 21. CDR3 protein: CASSLSSAGPGGLTAYEQYF. In DNA, the CDR3 is TGCGCCAGCAGCTTGTCTTCCGCCGGTCCTGGGGGACTAACAGCCTACGAGCAGTACTTC. The entire variable domain, with the rest obtained from reference TRBV5-1 and TRBJ2-7, is as follows: KAGVTQTPRYLIKTRGQQVTLSCSPISGHRSVSWYQQTPGQGLQFLFEYFSETQRNKGNFPGRFSGRQFSNSRSEMNVSTLELGDSALYLCASSLSSAGPGGLTAYEQYFGPGTRLTVT.

The rearrangement joins TRBV15 to TRBJ1-4; 12 bases align to TRBD1. The germline V gene has CDR1 LNHNV and CDR2 YYDKDF (reference sequence). The CDR3 has 19 residues. The V and J ends lost 0 bases and 11 bases, in that order; junction bases with no gene match: 16. CDR3 bases: TGTGCCACCAGCAGAGAGGCCCTCCAAGGGACAGGGGGCTCGGGTAAACTGTTTTTT. It encodes CATSREALQGTGGSGKLFF.

The DNA for the CDR3 is TGTGCCAGCAGCTTATCGGAGACCTCCAACACCATATATTTT. Translating it yields CASSLSETSNTIYF. This rearrangement joins TRBV7-2 to TRBJ1-3, with D uncertain. CDR1 is SGHTA and CDR2 is FQGNSA in the germline V gene. This CDR3 region has 14 residues. The V end lost 2 bases, the J end lost 7 bases, and 12 bases lay between the germline ends.

The V and J genes are TRBV19 and TRBJ1-5; D might be TRBD1 (6 bases). This CDR3 comprises 13 residues. Trimming took 11 bases from V and 3 from J, leaving 14 bases between them. The germline CDR1 and CDR2 sequences are LNHDA and SQIVND (reference sequence). The CDR3 sequence is CAATGHYNQPQHF. The CDR3 DNA sequence: TGTGCCGCAACGGGACACTACAATCAGCCCCAGCATTTT. The full variable domain, rest sourced from reference TRBV19 and TRBJ1-5, is DGGITQSPKYLFRKEGQNVTLSCEQNLNHDAMYWYRQDPGQGLRLIYYSQIVNDFQKGDIAEGYSVSREKKESFPLTVTSAQKNPTAFYLCAATGHYNQPQHFGDGTRLSIL.